The text below deals with one T cell receptor beta chain. What it recognizes is unknown. This entry comes from a study of regulatory T cells. Germline V lookup: CDR1 MGHRA, CDR2 YSYEKL. Trimming took 4 bases from V and 0 from J, leaving 10 bases between them. The CDR3 covers 15 residues. The study's findings and limits: Regulatory T cells showed the strongest V-J pair restriction and V/J gene skewing among patient repertoires. Control CD8+ cells showed a nonsignificant trend toward higher Shannon entropy than patient CD8+ cells.

The PCR used 52 TRBV and 13 TRBJ primers. Sequencing was performed with immunoSEQ multiplex PCR; in TCRdb, only in-frame clones are kept and a portion is missing. The sample shows 17,000 or so clones, about 92% of them seen only once. The sequence derives from a person aged 18 to 30 with CD3G deficiency. This chain connects TRBV4-1 to TRBJ1-3; D perhaps matches TRBD1 (5 bases). Sequenced input: CD8+ T cells sorted from blood. CDR3 sequence reads: CASSPVGPSGNTIYF. Here the CDR3 DNA reads TGCGCCAGCAGCCCGGTGGGGCCCTCTGGAAACACCATATATTTT.